Included here is one T cell receptor (beta chain) sequence, with context. This clone was detected only a few times. The antigen this receptor binds is unknown. No quality values exist for individual bases; no much larger clone is one base distant. This sample is drawn from a study of CD8+ T cells in alopecia areata (dated 2018 in TCRdb). Turning to the overall study: The treated patients, all with moderate-to-severe alopecia areata, were enrolled in an open-label pilot trial of oral tofacitinib given at 5 to 10 mg twice daily. Tofacitinib was administered for 6 to 18 months, and 6 months of follow-up off drug were then conducted to assess delayed response and recurrence. High-throughput TCRbeta sequencing was used to examine T cell clonal expansion in alopecia areata in both the C3H/HeJ mouse model and human patients. Scalp tissue and sorted CD4+ and CD8+ peripheral blood T cells from patchy and totalis/universalis alopecia areata patients and from healthy controls were covered by human TCRbeta sequencing. Biopsies were taken from tofacitinib-treated patients at baseline and again at 4 and 24 weeks into treatment, and several of those patients also had a later scalp biopsy. Scalp clonality was compared across normal scalp (n=4), patchy alopecia areata scalp (n=8), and alopecia totalis/universalis scalp (n=8). RNA was obtained with the PAXgene miRNA kit for fixed scalp, the miRNeasy kit for PBMCs, and the RNeasy kit for mouse skin. Amplification of TCRbeta CDR3 regions was done by immunoSEQ multiplex PCR using 35 Vbeta forward primers and 13 Jbeta reverse primers.

The library came from the immunoSEQ multiplex PCR assay. To provide template for TCR sequencing, every sample had RNA extracted and reverse transcribed into cDNA. First-strand cDNA was synthesized using SuperScript III with a 2:1 mix of oligo-dT and random hexamers. A synthetic immune receptor repertoire was used to gauge amplification bias, and whatever bias remained was removed computationally. Regarding the original processing steps: Raw reads were preprocessed to remove errors, and CDR3 was defined according to IMGT conventions as the region from the conserved cysteine to phenylalanine. Clonality was computed as 1 minus the Shannon entropy, with the entropy normalized by log2 of the number of productive unique TCRs. CD4 or CD8 identity of scalp clones was inferred by cross-referencing scalp TCRbeta sequences with sorted blood CD4 and CD8 repertoires. Drawn from immuneACCESS, this table holds only the in-frame rearrangements with V and J called that TCRdb kept. Clones are partly lost; checked studies trace under half to an unresolved V gene and leave the rest unexplained. The DNA gave D and trimming, while V, J and clone size come from that table. In all, the sample holds 200,000 to 250,000 clones, and less than 80% of those were seen once. The top ten hold approximately 1.2% of the sample.

This sample's time point label indicates: baseline before oral tofacitinib. From alopecia areata patients, peripheral blood was collected along with lesional scalp punch biopsies. After PBMCs were isolated by density centrifugation and stained for CD3, CD4 and CD8, a FACSAria was used to sort CD4+ and CD8+ T cells. CDR3 length: 15 amino acids, cysteine to phenylalanine. Only the CDR3 region is kept as DNA, spanning 45 bases read in frame from base 1. From the germline V gene, CDR1 is SGHRS and CDR2 is YFSETQ. V is pared back by 0 bases and J by 0 bases, with 6 bases lying between the germline termini. The research as a whole found: Unlike mouse skin, where gammadelta T cells dominate, normal human skin contains resident alphabeta T cells that get sequenced too, which complicates analysis of the scalp TCR repertoire. Compared with normal scalp, lesional scalp had higher clonality and more expanded CD8+ clones, particularly in alopecia totalis/universalis, a pattern that suggests antigenic drive. Compared with mice, TCR sequences shared between patients were less clear, possibly partly because of HLA diversity across the patient population.

The TCR originated in a human donor with alopecia areata. The chain is assembled from TRBV5-1 and TRBJ2-2; no D gene call is confident. The sequencing here drew on CD4+ T cells sorted from blood, taken at week 0. In nucleotides, the sequence is TGCGCCAGCAGCTTGGACCAGGCGAACACCGGGGAGCTGTTTTTT. This yields the protein CASSLDQANTGELFF.